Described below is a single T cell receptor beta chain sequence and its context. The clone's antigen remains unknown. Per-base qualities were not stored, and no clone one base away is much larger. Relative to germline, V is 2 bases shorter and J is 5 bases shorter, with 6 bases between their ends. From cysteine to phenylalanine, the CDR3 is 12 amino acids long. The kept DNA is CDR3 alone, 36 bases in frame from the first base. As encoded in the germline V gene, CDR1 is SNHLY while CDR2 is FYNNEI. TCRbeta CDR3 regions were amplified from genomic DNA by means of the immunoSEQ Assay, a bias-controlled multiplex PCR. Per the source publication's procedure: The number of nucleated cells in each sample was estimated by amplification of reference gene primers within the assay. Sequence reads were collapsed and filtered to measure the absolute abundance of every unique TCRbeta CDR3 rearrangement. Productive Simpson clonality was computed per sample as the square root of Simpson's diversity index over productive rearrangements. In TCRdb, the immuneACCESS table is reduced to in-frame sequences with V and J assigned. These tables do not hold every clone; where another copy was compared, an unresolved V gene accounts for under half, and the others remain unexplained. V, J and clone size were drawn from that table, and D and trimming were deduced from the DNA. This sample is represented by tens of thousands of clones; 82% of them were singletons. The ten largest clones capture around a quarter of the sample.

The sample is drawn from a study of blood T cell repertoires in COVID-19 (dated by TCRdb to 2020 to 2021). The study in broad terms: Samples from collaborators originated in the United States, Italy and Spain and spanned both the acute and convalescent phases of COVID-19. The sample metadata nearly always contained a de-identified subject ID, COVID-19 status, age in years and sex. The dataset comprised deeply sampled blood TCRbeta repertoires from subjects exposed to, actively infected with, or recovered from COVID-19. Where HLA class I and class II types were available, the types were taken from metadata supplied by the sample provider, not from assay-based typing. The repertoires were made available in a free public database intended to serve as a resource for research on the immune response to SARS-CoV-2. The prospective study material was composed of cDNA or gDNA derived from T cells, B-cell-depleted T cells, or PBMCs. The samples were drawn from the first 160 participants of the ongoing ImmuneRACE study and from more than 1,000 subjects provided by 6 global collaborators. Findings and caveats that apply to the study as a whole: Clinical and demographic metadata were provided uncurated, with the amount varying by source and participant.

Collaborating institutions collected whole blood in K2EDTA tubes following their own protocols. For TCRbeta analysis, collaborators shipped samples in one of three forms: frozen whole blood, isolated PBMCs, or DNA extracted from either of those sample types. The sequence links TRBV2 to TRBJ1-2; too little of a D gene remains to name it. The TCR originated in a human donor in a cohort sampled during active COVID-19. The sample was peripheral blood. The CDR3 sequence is CASSERAYGYTF. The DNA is TGTGCCAGCAGTGAAAGAGCGTATGGCTACACCTTC.